This TCR beta chain is from a study of tumor-infiltrating lymphocytes in primary liver carcinoma. CDR3 length equals 12 residues. The germline V gene encodes CDR1 SGHRS and CDR2 YFSETQ. Trimming removed 0 bases from V and 12 bases from J, with 13 bases in between. A primer in the constant region served to generate TCR beta cDNA from around 500 ng of total RNA. ARM-PCR was slightly modified, and three nested multiplex PCR rounds with it gave rise to the TCR beta libraries. Use of TRBV1-TRBV30 forward primers with a C-beta reverse primer characterized the first two PCR rounds, which lasted around 9 cycles each. TCRdb re-analysed the multiplex PCR reads in MiXCR, keeping a single row per CDR3 protein. The profile covers more than 100,000 distinct CDR3 sequences, with 55% to 65% appearing a single time and roughly 9% taken by the ten largest. At least ten counts were recorded for this clonotype. Unsorted bulk tissue of about 17-32 mg yielded co-extracted RNA and DNA. Through surgical resection, the patients' primary liver carcinoma was treated.

Sequencing used liver tumor tissue from sampling region 1. Stated subset: tumor region T1, superior pole. The chain links TRBV5-1 to TRBJ2-7, with a possible D match to TRBD1 (5 bases). This sequence originates from a woman aged 55-75 years with primary liver carcinoma and hepatitis B virus infection. The chain's CDR3 is CASSLENRPVYF. The CDR3 coding sequence is TGCGCCAGCAGCTTGGAAAACAGGCCCGTGTACTTC.